This T cell receptor (beta chain) was captured in a study of T-cell reconstitution after alpha-beta-depleted transplantation in children. Overall study findings and caveats: Where some patients showed high TCRbeta diversity at day 60, it came from recipient T cells and thymic progenitors that had survived. Newly produced T cells mostly provided counts and TCRbeta diversity after one year, as hyperexpanded clones declined.

This clonotype appeared many times. Its antigen is as yet unknown. The CDR3 contains 16 residues. The ends lost 5 bases at V and 5 bases at J; junction bases unmatched: 9. The TCRbeta library incorporated unique molecular identifiers. TCRdb passed the PCR reads through MiXCR, listing each CDR3 protein once. Of fewer than 750,000 distinct CDR3 sequences in the sample, approximately 22% are singletons; the top ten hold less than 15%. The V and J genes are TRBV12-3 or TRBV12-4 and TRBJ1-6; TRBD1 matches 7 bases. This receptor was obtained from a boy younger than two who had a stem cell transplant for acute myeloid leukemia, so the T cells may come from the graft donor. The specimen comprised PBMCs, mostly from graft donor cells, sampled 360 days after TCRalphabeta/CD19-depleted stem cell transplant. CDR3 nucleotides: TGTGCCAGCAGTCGGTTCGGACAGGTTAATAATTCACCCCTCCACTTT. This encodes CASSRFGQVNNSPLHF.